The 28 T cell receptor beta chains below were found in one sample sequenced in a study of shared clonotypes between healthy human individuals (dated by TCRdb to about 2020). Library prep was done by the immunoSEQ multiplex PCR assay. The source is immuneACCESS, and TCRdb retained only in-frame sequences with V and J called. Part of the clones is not carried over; for the studies checked, unresolved V genes explain less than half of this, and the remainder is unexplained. This sample lists some 1 million clones; around 76% were detected once. About 1.5% of the sample goes to the ten largest clones. The specimen was memory CD4+ T cells sorted from blood. This sample's cell subset or site label indicates: CD45RA-negative fraction. The receptors derive from a man aged 18-30 years in good health.

The V and J genes are TRBV14 and TRBJ2-3; D call uncertain. Trimming left V 0 bases short and J 1 base short, with 11 bases between. The CDR3 consists of 16 residues. Per germline, CDR1 SGHDN and CDR2 FVKESK. CDR3 sequence: CASSQDWGRGTDTQYF. CDR3 nucleotides: TGTGCCAGCAGCCAAGATTGGGGTCGTGGCACAGATACGCAGTATTTT.

This chain uses TRBV7-2 with TRBJ1-2; no reliable D call. V shed 3 bases and J shed 0 bases, with 8 bases lying between them. The CDR3 runs to 14 residues. Germline V gene data show CDR1 as SGHTA and CDR2 as FQGNSA. Here the CDR3 reads CASSFLGTNYGYTF. CDR3 sequence (DNA): TGTGCCAGCAGCTTCCTAGGGACTAACTATGGCTACACCTTC. Complete variable domain (other parts from reference TRBV7-2 and TRBJ1-2): GAGVSQSPSNKVTEKGKDVELRCDPISGHTALYWYRQSLGQGLEFLIYFQGNSAPDKSGLPSDRFSAERTGGSVSTLTIQRTQQEDSAVYLCASSFLGTNYGYTFGSGTRLTVV.

The gene calls are TRBV15 and TRBJ2-1; TRBD2 agrees at 9 bases. Germline trimming cut 0 bases from V and 7 bases from J; bases unmatched to any gene: 7. CDR1 and CDR2 (germline): LNHNV, YYDKDF (reference sequence). This CDR3 has 16 residues. This CDR3 is CATSRDSRGGGNEQFF. As DNA, the CDR3 is TGTGCCACCAGCAGAGATTCGCGGGGGGGCGGGAATGAGCAGTTCTTC.

Turning to this clone: With a far larger clone one base away, a read error is the likely cause. Other nucleotide sequences from this sample produce the same CDR3. The chain is built from TRBV18 and TRBJ1-1; D call uncertain. The V gene's germline CDR1 is KGHSH and CDR2 LQKENI. There are 13 residues in the CDR3. Trimming pared 2 bases from V and 0 bases from J, leaving 4 bases between. The CDR3 sequence: CASSPGMNTEAFF. CDR3 nucleotide sequence: TGTGCCAGCTCACCAGGAATGAACACTGAAGCTTTCTTT. Using reference TRBV18 and TRBJ1-1 for the parts outside the CDR3, the full variable domain is NAGVMQNPRHLVRRRGQEARLRCSPMKGHSHVYWYRQLPEEGLKFMVYLQKENIIDESGMPKERFSAEFPKEGPSILRIQQVVRGDSAAYFCASSPGMNTEAFFGQGTRLTVV.

The sample holds one count of this clone. The V call is TRBV10-1, the J call TRBJ2-2, with 9 bases that match TRBD2. Germline-derived CDR1 and CDR2 are WNHNN and SYGVQD (reference sequence). V shed 5 bases, J shed 1 base, and the junction held 2 bases outside the gene matches. The CDR3 covers 15 residues. This CDR3 reads CASSLTSGNTGELFF. DNA of the CDR3: TGCGCCAGCAGTTTGACTAGCGGGAACACCGGGGAGCTGTTTTTT.

CDR3 sequence: CASSRGHLNQPQHF. As DNA, the CDR3 is TGTGCCAGCAGCCGGGGACACCTCAATCAGCCCCAGCATTTT. J is TRBJ1-5 and V is TRBV13; D is possibly TRBD1 (6 bases). Per germline, CDR1 PRHDT and CDR2 FYEKMQ (reference sequence). This CDR3 is 14 amino acids long. Trimming removed 5 bases at V and 3 bases at J, with 11 bases between.

In its sample, this clone was seen a few times. This same CDR3 is encoded by further DNA sequences in the sample. The chain has TRBV5-1 and TRBJ1-5, with D unresolved. With 0 bases removed from V and 2 bases from J, the gap between germline ends came to 9 bases. The CDR3 has 15 amino acids. Germline V lookup: CDR1 SGHRS, CDR2 YFSETQ. The CDR3 sequence: CASSLEGIGNQPQHF. The CDR3 DNA reads TGCGCCAGCAGCTTGGAAGGGATCGGCAATCAGCCCCAGCATTTT.

This clone was counted a single time. V and J are TRBV6-1 and TRBJ1-5; D is uncertain. CDR3 length equals 15 residues. The germline V gene encodes CDR1 MNHNS and CDR2 SASEGT. V lost 7 bases and J lost 0, with 13 bases in between. CDR3 DNA: TGTGCCAGCACTCCGGCATACCTTAGCAATCAGCCCCAGCATTTT. Encoded protein: CASTPAYLSNQPQHF.

Only a few counts were recorded for this clone. This specimen includes other DNA sequences encoding the same CDR3. V is TRBV10-3 and J is TRBJ1-1, with 7 bases identical to TRBD1. V lost 0 bases, J lost 1 base, and 2 bases stayed unmatched. Germline CDR1 ENHRY, CDR2 SYGVKD. This CDR3 is built from 15 residues. CDR3 protein: CAISESGQRNTEAFF. For the CDR3, the DNA is TGTGCCATCAGTGAGTCGGGACAGCGGAACACTGAAGCTTTCTTT.

On this clone itself: This specimen includes other DNA sequences encoding the same CDR3. The chain has TRBV10-3 and TRBJ2-7, with TRBD2 matching 11 bases. The CDR3 spans 14 residues. Germline CDR1 reads ENHRY; CDR2 reads SYGVKD. J gave up 4 bases and V 6 bases, and 5 bases lay outside the gene matches. CDR3 sequence reads: CAIRNGTSGYEQYF. In nucleotides, the CDR3 is TGTGCCATCAGGAACGGGACTAGCGGATACGAGCAGTACTTC.

A note on this clone: Other DNA sequences from this sample encode an identical CDR3 as well. This sequence joins TRBV10-3 and TRBJ1-3; D is uncertain. The CDR3 is 13 residues long. Germline V CDR1 and CDR2: ENHRY, SYGVKD. V was trimmed by 3 bases and J by 3 bases, leaving 6 bases between them. The CDR3 region has the DNA TGTGCCATCAGTGAAGGGCTTGGAAACACCATATATTTT. Translated: CAISEGLGNTIYF.

As to this clone: The sample holds other DNA sequences that translate to the same CDR3. J is TRBJ2-3 and V is TRBV19; 8 bases are shared with TRBD2. CDR3 length: 14 residues. CDR1 is LNHDA and CDR2 is SQIVND in the germline V gene (reference sequence). Trimming at V came to 5 bases and at J to 3 bases, leaving 4 bases not matched to a gene. The CDR3 DNA is TGTGCCAGTAGTCTAGCGGGTGGAACAGATACGCAGTATTTT. Its translation is CASSLAGGTDTQYF. Based on the CDR3 plus reference TRBV19 and TRBJ2-3, the full variable domain is DGGITQSPKYLFRKEGQNVTLSCEQNLNHDAMYWYRQDPGQGLRLIYYSQIVNDFQKGDIAEGYSVSREKKESFPLTVTSAQKNPTAFYLCASSLAGGTDTQYFGPGTRLTVL.

J is TRBJ2-1 and V is TRBV2, with TRBD2 matching over 13 bases. Germline V CDR1 and CDR2: SNHLY, FYNNEI. The V segment lost 2 bases and the J segment 8 bases; nucleotides outside the gene matches: 3. The CDR3 is 15 amino acids. The CDR3 region is CASSEILAGGYEQFF. For the CDR3, the DNA is TGTGCCAGCAGTGAAATACTAGCGGGAGGGTATGAGCAGTTCTTC.

This clone was seen a few times. The chain is built from TRBV6-1 and TRBJ1-2; 7 nucleotides align to TRBD1. Germline trimming cut 8 bases from V and 3 bases from J; bases unmatched to any gene: 6. The CDR3 loop spans 13 amino acids. Germline V CDR1 and CDR2: MNHNS, SASEGT. CDR3 in DNA: TGTGCCAGCGCGGGGACAGCCTACTATGGCTACACCTTC. Its protein is CASAGTAYYGYTF.

Here the CDR3 DNA reads TGCGCCAGCAGCGGGGGGACAGCACCAACTAATGAAAAACTGTTTTTT. The encoded protein is CASSGGTAPTNEKLFF. The rearrangement uses TRBV5-1 and TRBJ1-4, with 7 bases lining up with TRBD1. Germline values: CDR1 SGHRS, CDR2 YFSETQ. V shed 4 bases, J shed 0 bases, and the junction held 6 bases outside the gene matches. The CDR3 has 16 residues.

The chain carries TRBV18 and TRBJ2-3, with 7 bases fitting TRBD1. CDR1 and CDR2 from the germline V gene are KGHSH and LQKENI. This CDR3 has 16 residues. Unmatched junction bases numbered 8, after V lost 5 bases and J lost 0 bases. The CDR3 region has the DNA TGTGCCAGCTCAACGGTCCGGGACAGAAGCACAGATACGCAGTATTTT. It encodes CASSTVRDRSTDTQYF.

V and J are TRBV29-1 and TRBJ2-7; 7 nucleotides match TRBD2. CDR1 SQVTM and CDR2 ANQGSEA come from the germline V gene. This CDR3 comprises 14 residues. The V gene end was trimmed by 6 bases and the J gene end by 2 bases; junction bases not matched to a gene: 10. CDR3 sequence: CSVAGRVGTYEQYF. Here the CDR3 DNA reads TGCAGCGTGGCAGGGAGGGTGGGGACCTACGAGCAGTACTTC.

The chain is built from TRBV18 and TRBJ1-6, with a possible D match to TRBD1 (6 bases). This CDR3 is 15 amino acids long. The germline gives CDR1 KGHSH, CDR2 LQKENI. V dropped 4 bases and J dropped 7 bases, with 14 bases sitting between them. As DNA, the CDR3 is TGTGCCAGCTCACAACAACAGGGCCTGAATTCACCCCTCCACTTT. This gives the protein CASSQQQGLNSPLHF.

This clone was detected only once. The chain employs TRBV30 and TRBJ2-7, with TRBD1 as a possible D gene (5 bases). The CDR3 contains 14 residues. CDR1 and CDR2 from the germline V gene are GTSNPN and SVGIG (reference sequence). Trimming cost V 0 bases and J 2 bases, with 11 bases left between them. CDR3 nucleotides: TGTGCCTGGAGTGTACAGGTTGGGACCTACGAGCAGTACTTC. This sequence encodes CAWSVQVGTYEQYF.

The V gene is TRBV5-1, the J gene TRBJ2-3, with D maybe TRBD2 (6 bases). Per the germline V gene, CDR1 is SGHRS and CDR2 is YFSETQ. There are 15 residues in the CDR3. Between the trimmed V and J ends, which lost 7 bases and 1 base, there was a span of 16 bases. The CDR3: CASGTAGLGTDTQYF. For the CDR3, the DNA is TGCGCCAGCGGTACGGCGGGACTTGGCACAGATACGCAGTATTTT. Full variable domain (missing parts from reference TRBV5-1 and TRBJ2-3): KAGVTQTPRYLIKTRGQQVTLSCSPISGHRSVSWYQQTPGQGLQFLFEYFSETQRNKGNFPGRFSGRQFSNSRSEMNVSTLELGDSALYLCASGTAGLGTDTQYFGPGTRLTVL.

The chain recombines TRBV15 with TRBJ2-7; 9 positions agree with TRBD1. V gave up 0 bases and J gave up 3 bases; unmatched junction bases: 3. CDR1 is LNHNV, CDR2 YYDKDF, per germline (reference sequence). The CDR3 spans 15 residues. The CDR3 sequence is CATSRETGGSYEQYF. The DNA of the CDR3 is TGTGCCACCAGCAGAGAAACAGGGGGCAGCTACGAGCAGTACTTC.

The chain employs TRBV5-1 and TRBJ1-6, with no clear D. The ends were cut back, 0 bases at V and 6 bases at J, with 13 bases in the middle. The CDR3 contains 16 residues. Germline V gene sequence: CDR1 SGHRS, CDR2 YFSETQ. In nucleotides, the CDR3 is TGCGCCAGCAGCTTGGCCCCGCAGGACCTTAATTCACCCCTCCACTTT. Translated: CASSLAPQDLNSPLHF.

CDR3 in DNA: TGTGCCAGCTCCGAGGGCGGGGGGGCGATAGATACGCAGTATTTT. Its translation: CASSEGGGAIDTQYF. This chain uses TRBV28 with TRBJ2-3, with 9 bases that match TRBD2. The junction had 11 bases not matched to a gene; V was cut back by 8 bases and J by 5 bases. Germline CDR1 MDHEN, CDR2 SYDVKM. The CDR3 is made up of 15 amino acids.

The chain recombines TRBV4-3 with TRBJ2-7; a weak D match, TRBD2 (6 bases). Germline lookup yields CDR1 LGHNA and CDR2 YSLEER. This CDR3 comprises 16 residues. Trimming pared 2 bases from V and 3 bases from J, leaving 17 bases between. CDR3 nucleotides: TGCGCCAGCAGCCAAACCCTGGCTAGCGCACACTACGAGCAGTACTTC. Protein sequence: CASSQTLASAHYEQYF.

Here the CDR3 DNA reads TGTGCCAGCAGCTTAGCGAGCAGTAGCCATGAGCAGTTCTTC. Its translation is CASSLASSSHEQFF. The rearrangement uses TRBV7-9 and TRBJ2-1; D unclear. CDR3 length: 14 residues. Germline V gene data show CDR1 as SEHNR and CDR2 as FQNEAQ (reference sequence). The V and J ends lost 0 bases and 8 bases respectively, with 11 bases between them.

This clone was counted many times. The chain joins TRBV9 to TRBJ1-2, with D uncertain. V gave up 0 bases and J gave up 7 bases, with 13 bases separating them. CDR3 length: 14 amino acids. CDR1 is SGDLS, CDR2 YYNGEE, per germline. Written as DNA, the CDR3 is TGTGCCAGCAGCGTAGCGGATACCATAGGTGGCTACACCTTC. The encoded protein is CASSVADTIGGYTF.

This clone has a single count. This rearrangement joins TRBV27 to TRBJ2-6; 9 nucleotides match TRBD1. This CDR3 spans 18 amino acids. V gave up 2 bases and J gave up 0 bases; unmatched junction bases: 5. Germline CDR1 and CDR2: MNHEY and SMNVEV (reference sequence). The CDR3 DNA reads as TGTGCCAGCAGTTTAATCGGGACAGGGTCCTCTGGGGCCAACGTCCTGACTTTC. Amino acids: CASSLIGTGSSGANVLTF. Complete variable domain (other parts from reference TRBV27 and TRBJ2-6): EAQVTQNPRYLITVTGKKLTVTCSQNMNHEYMSWYRQDPGLGLRQIYYSMNVEVTDKGDVPEGYKVSRKEKRNFPLILESPSPNQTSLYFCASSLIGTGSSGANVLTFGAGSRLTVL.

The rearrangement joins TRBV7-9 to TRBJ2-7; TRBD1 aligns across 8 bases. After removal of 5 bases from V and 7 bases from J, the junction contained 10 bases not matched to a gene. The CDR3 is 14 amino acids. Germline V gene lookup returns CDR1 SEHNR and CDR2 FQNEAQ (reference sequence). The CDR3, as DNA: TGTGCCAGCAGCCCAGGGGGCGCCCCGGGGGAGCAGTACTTC. This gives the protein CASSPGGAPGEQYF. Looking up the rest from reference TRBV7-9 and TRBJ2-7 gives the full variable domain: DTGVSQNPRHKITKRGQNVTFRCDPISEHNRLYWYRQTLGQGPEFLTYFQNEAQLEKSRLLSDRFSAERPKGSFSTLEIQRTEQGDSAMYLCASSPGGAPGEQYFGPGTRLTVT.